This T cell receptor beta chain was sequenced during a study of T cells in women clearing cervical HPV infection. Overall study context: For cases, blood was sampled a median 149 days after lesion detection, interquartile range 90 to 200 days. Study-level results: Richness differences could reflect unmeasured T-cell content per sample. CIN3+ cases had significantly higher TCR repertoire richness than controls, but evenness did not differ.

Profiled with immunoSEQ multiplex PCR; TCRdb holds only in-frame clones, not every one. The table for this sample gives about 9,200 clones. As for this clone: Its antigen is not identified.

The sequencing input was blood buffy coat. This receptor was taken from a woman aged 18 to 69 with a cervical HPV16 infection that either progressed to CIN3+ or cleared (not recorded which).

This CDR3 reads CASRADRERNSPLHF. CDR3 bases read: TGTGCCAGCAGGGCCGACAGGGAGAGGAATTCACCC. The chain employs TRBV6-2 or TRBV6-3 and TRBJ1-6; 7 bases match TRBD1. The read ends 3 residues shy of where the CDR3 ends; the end is completed using the germline J gene. Germline V gives CDR1 MNHEY, CDR2 SVGEGT. The CDR3 extends over 15 amino acids. Trimming cost V 6 bases and J 7 bases; bases outside gene matches: 9.